The 27 T cell receptor beta chains reported below all come from one sample, sequenced in a study of blood T cell repertoires in COVID-19. This table comes from immunoSEQ multiplex PCR, and its TCRdb copy is limited to in-frame clones, with some not included. The sample lists about 140,000 clones, roughly 90% occurring once. Sequencing was performed on peripheral blood. All receptors come from a man in his forties or fifties with active or convalescent COVID-19.

This rearrangement joins TRBV19 to TRBJ2-1, with TRBD1 matching 11 bases. This CDR3 has 16 residues. The V and J ends lost 6 bases and 7 bases, in that order; junction bases with no gene match: 11. Germline V gives CDR1 LNHDA, CDR2 SQIVND (reference sequence). The CDR3 coding sequence is TGTGCCAGTAGCCTTTGGGGACAGGGGGATCGAAATGAGCAGTTCTTC. Its protein product is CASSLWGQGDRNEQFF.

The chain has TRBV29-1 and TRBJ1-2, with TRBD1 identical over 7 bases. This CDR3 has 11 residues. Losses at the gene ends were 5 bases for V and 8 bases for J; bases not matched to a gene: 5. CDR1 is SQVTM and CDR2 is ANQGSEA in the germline V gene. The CDR3 region has the DNA TGCAGCGTTTATGACAGGGCCGGCTACACCTTC. Amino acids: CSVYDRAGYTF.

The chain combines TRBV27 with TRBJ1-1; D gene uncertain. In germline, CDR1 is MNHEY, CDR2 SMNVEV (reference sequence). Trimming left V 3 bases short and J 5 bases short, with 10 bases between. The CDR3 contains 13 residues. The CDR3 DNA reads TGTGCCAGCAGTTTTAGGTCAGGTACTGAAGCTTTCTTT. It is translated as CASSFRSGTEAFF.

This clone was recorded once. The chain is built from TRBV27 and TRBJ2-1; 7 nucleotides match TRBD2. Germline CDR1 is MNHEY and CDR2 is SMNVEV (reference sequence). The J segment lost 7 bases and the V segment lost 2 bases, leaving 5 bases of the junction unmatched. The CDR3 extends over 14 amino acids. This CDR3 is CASSLAGEWNEQFF. In nucleotides, the CDR3 is TGTGCCAGCAGTTTAGCGGGAGAGTGGAATGAGCAGTTCTTC.

The chain couples TRBV11-2 to TRBJ1-6; D might be TRBD1 (6 bases). Trimming took off 4 bases at V and 0 bases at J, with 13 bases between the two ends. Germline V gene lookup returns CDR1 SGHAT and CDR2 FQNNGV. The CDR3 extends over 17 amino acids. This CDR3 is CASSWGGASSYNSPLHF. The CDR3 nucleotides read TGTGCCAGCAGCTGGGGGGGCGCTAGCTCCTATAATTCACCCCTCCACTTT.

This clone was recorded once. The V gene is TRBV19, the J gene TRBJ2-1, with a possible D match to TRBD1 (6 bases). The CDR3 totals 15 residues. V was pared by 5 bases and J by 2 bases, with 13 bases between. The germline V gene encodes CDR1 LNHDA and CDR2 SQIVND (reference sequence). CDR3 sequence: CASSRRQEAYNEQFF. The DNA for the CDR3 is TGTGCCAGTAGTCGTCGACAGGAAGCCTACAATGAGCAGTTCTTC.

V and J are TRBV5-1 and TRBJ1-4; tentatively, D is TRBD1 (5 bases). V lost 2 bases, J lost 5 bases, and 13 bases lay in between. This CDR3 region has 15 residues. Germline-derived CDR1 and CDR2 are SGHRS and YFSETQ. For the CDR3, the DNA is TGCGCCAGCAGCTTTTCAGGGAGGGAGAATGAAAAACTGTTTTTT. Its translation: CASSFSGRENEKLFF.

CDR3 sequence reads: CASSLRPGQPYEQYF. The CDR3 bases are TGTGCCAGCAGCTTAAGACCGGGACAGCCATACGAGCAGTACTTC. The chain combines TRBV7-2 with TRBJ2-7, with 7 bases matching TRBD1. The ends lost 2 bases at V and 4 bases at J; junction bases unmatched: 8. The CDR3 has 15 amino acids. The germline gives CDR1 SGHTA, CDR2 FQGNSA.

V gene TRBV2 combines with J gene TRBJ2-2, with D possibly TRBD1 on 5 matching bases. V dropped 7 bases and J dropped 6 bases, with 6 bases sitting between them. The germline gives CDR1 SNHLY, CDR2 FYNNEI. The CDR3 totals 11 residues. The CDR3 DNA sequence: TGTGCCAGCAAGGGGTCCGGGGAGCTGTTTTTT. Amino acids: CASKGSGELFF.

The chain links TRBV6-5 to TRBJ2-7, with D hard to call. The CDR3 is 14 residues long. V lost 7 bases and J 0 bases, leaving 13 bases between the germline ends. Germline loops: CDR1 MNHEY, CDR2 SVGAGI. The CDR3: CASTNTANSYEQYF. CDR3 DNA: TGTGCCAGCACTAATACAGCCAACTCCTACGAGCAGTACTTC.

The V call is TRBV14, the J call TRBJ1-4; TRBD1 agrees at 7 bases. Losses at the gene ends were 4 bases for V and 3 bases for J; bases not matched to a gene: 8. This CDR3 has 16 residues. Looked up from germline, CDR1 is SGHDN and CDR2 is FVKESK. CDR3 coding DNA: TGTGCCAGCAGCCTTTACCGGGACAGCCCTAATGAAAAACTGTTTTTT. Translation: CASSLYRDSPNEKLFF.

This chain connects TRBV6-1 to TRBJ2-3, with D possibly TRBD1 on 6 matching bases. The V and J ends lost 2 bases and 5 bases respectively, with 14 bases between them. The CDR3 is 15 amino acids. In germline, CDR1 is MNHNS, CDR2 SASEGT. Here the CDR3 reads CASSERGIGGDTQYF. The CDR3 nucleotides are TGTGCCAGCAGTGAAAGGGGGATTGGAGGAGATACGCAGTATTTT.

The chain joins TRBV28 to TRBJ1-6, with 10 bases matching TRBD1. Per germline, CDR1 MDHEN and CDR2 SYDVKM. The CDR3 has 15 residues. V shed 3 bases, J shed 7 bases, and the junction held 3 bases outside the gene matches. In DNA, the CDR3 is TGTGCCAGCAGTTTCGCGGGACAGGGGAATTCACCCCTCCACTTT. It yields the protein CASSFAGQGNSPLHF.

This chain links TRBV5-8 with TRBJ1-5; maybe TRBD1 (5 bases). Trimming left V 0 bases short and J 7 bases short, with 14 bases between. Germline V gene lookup returns CDR1 SGHTS and CDR2 YDEGEE. CDR3 length: 15 residues. In DNA, the CDR3 is TGTGCCAGCAGCTTGGCCTTTGGAGGGGTCCAGCCCCAGCATTTT. It encodes CASSLAFGGVQPQHF.

J is TRBJ2-2 and V is TRBV2, with 11 bases lining up with TRBD1. V shed 4 bases and J 6 bases; nucleotides not matched to a gene: 7. Germline lookup yields CDR1 SNHLY and CDR2 FYNNEI. There are 16 residues in the CDR3. The CDR3 here is CASSVGTGGISGELFF. As DNA, the CDR3 is TGTGCCAGCAGTGTAGGGACAGGGGGTATATCCGGGGAGCTGTTTTTT.

The CDR3 DNA sequence: TGTGCCAGCACCCGACAGGGGGGGCCTGAAGCTTTCTTT. Translation gives CASTRQGGPEAFF. The rearrangement uses TRBV28 and TRBJ1-1, with 9 bases that match TRBD1. CDR3 length: 13 residues. Germline lookup yields CDR1 MDHEN and CDR2 SYDVKM. V dropped 7 bases and J dropped 6; count of bases not matched to a gene: 6. Based on the CDR3 plus reference TRBV28 and TRBJ1-1, the full variable domain is DVKVTQSSRYLVKRTGEKVFLECVQDMDHENMFWYRQDPGLGLRLIYFSYDVKMKEKGDIPEGYSVSREKKERFSLILESASTNQTSMYLCASTRQGGPEAFFGQGTRLTVV.

The V gene is TRBV9, the J gene TRBJ1-1; TRBD1 matches 7 bases. This CDR3 region has 15 residues. In germline, CDR1 is SGDLS, CDR2 YYNGEE. V lost 3 bases and J lost 3; bases outside the gene matches: 8. The CDR3 sequence is CASSETGSRHTEAFF. For the CDR3, the DNA is TGTGCCAGCAGCGAGACAGGGAGTCGGCACACTGAAGCTTTCTTT.

The V and J genes are TRBV6-5 and TRBJ1-5; tentative D call: TRBD1 (5 bases). The V end lost 8 bases, the J end lost 0 bases, and 14 bases lay between the germline ends. Germline V gene sequence: CDR1 MNHEY, CDR2 SVGAGI. This CDR3 is built from 15 residues. CDR3 bases: TGTGCCAGCCGCCCTACAGGTTATAGCAATCAGCCCCAGCATTTT. It codes for CASRPTGYSNQPQHF.

J is TRBJ2-1 and V is TRBV2, with TRBD2 matching over 7 bases. CDR3 size: 14 residues. The germline V gene encodes CDR1 SNHLY and CDR2 FYNNEI. Trimming took 4 bases from V and 9 from J; bases not matched to a gene: 9. The CDR3 DNA reads TGTGCCAGCAGTGGGACTAGGGGCTCTCTTGAGCAGTTCTTC. The encoded protein is CASSGTRGSLEQFF.

The chain is built from TRBV19 and TRBJ2-4, with 7 bases lining up with TRBD1. The germline gives CDR1 LNHDA, CDR2 SQIVND (reference sequence). This CDR3 region has 13 residues. V gave up 5 bases and J gave up 4 bases; unmatched junction bases: 2. CDR3: CASSVGQKNIQYF. The CDR3 DNA follows: TGTGCCAGTAGTGTGGGACAGAAAAACATTCAGTACTTC.

The table lists this clone with a count of one. The genes are TRBV6-2 or TRBV6-3 and TRBJ1-5; D not certain. The CDR3 has 14 amino acids. V was clipped by 2 bases and J by 5 bases, with 10 bases between them. The V gene's germline CDR1 is MNHEY and CDR2 SVGEGT. In DNA form, the CDR3 reads TGTGCCAGCAGTTACAGAACATCTTATCAGCCCCAGCATTTT. Protein: CASSYRTSYQPQHF.

V gene TRBV12-3 or TRBV12-4 combines with J gene TRBJ2-1; D is unclear. This CDR3 contains 13 residues. Trimming cost V 4 bases and J 2 bases, with 6 bases left between them. The CDR3 loop reads CASSSFPYNEQFF. The CDR3 DNA sequence: TGTGCCAGCAGTTCTTTCCCCTACAATGAGCAGTTCTTC.

The rearrangement links TRBV7-2 to TRBJ2-7; 16 bases agree with TRBD2. Trimming at V came to 5 bases and at J to 5 bases, leaving 9 bases not matched to a gene. In germline, CDR1 is SGHTA, CDR2 FQGNSA. The CDR3 consists of 17 residues. The CDR3 DNA is TGTGCCAGCAGCCCGGGACTAGCGGGAGGGCCGGGCGACGAGCAGTACTTC. It encodes CASSPGLAGGPGDEQYF.

The rearrangement uses TRBV6-2 or TRBV6-3 and TRBJ1-1; 7 bases match TRBD1. The CDR3 has 12 amino acids. The junction had 2 bases not matched to a gene; V was cut back by 5 bases and J by 5 bases. Germline V gene data show CDR1 as MNHEY and CDR2 as SVGEGT. DNA for the CDR3: TGTGCCAGCAGTAACAGGGGAACTGAAGCTTTCTTT. As protein: CASSNRGTEAFF.

This clone was seen only once. The chain has TRBV28 and TRBJ2-2; 10 bases fit TRBD2. CDR3 length: 13 residues. Germline V gene sequence: CDR1 MDHEN, CDR2 SYDVKM. Losses at the gene ends were 10 bases for V and 8 bases for J; bases not matched to a gene: 7. The CDR3 loop is CAMRASGSGELFF. Here the CDR3 DNA reads TGTGCCATGAGGGCTAGCGGGAGTGGGGAGCTGTTTTTT.

The chain carries TRBV4-1 and TRBJ2-5; TRBD1 is a possible D gene (6 bases). Germline CDR1 MGHRA, CDR2 YSYEKL. CDR3 length: 16 residues. Trimming removed 0 bases from V and 5 bases from J, with 16 bases in between. The CDR3 bases are TGCGCCAGCAGCCAAGACGGCAGGGGAAGAGAGGAGACCCAGTACTTC. Protein sequence: CASSQDGRGREETQYF.

This clone was found once. The chain is built from TRBV7-9 and TRBJ2-3, with TRBD2 matching 10 bases. The CDR3 length is 16 residues. With V trimmed by 2 bases and J by 4 bases, 6 bases remained unmatched. Germline V lookup: CDR1 SEHNR, CDR2 FQNEAQ (reference sequence). In DNA, the CDR3 is TGTGCCAGCAGCTTACAACTAGCGGGATCTGCAGATACGCAGTATTTT. It specifies CASSLQLAGSADTQYF.